The T cell receptor (beta chain) described here comes from a study of spatial heterogeneity in lung cancer. Notes on the study in general: Within tumors, counts of expanded alpha and beta TCRs tracked tumor mutation counts.

The sample's time point: sample taken at primary tumor resection. From germline, CDR1 is MNHNY and CDR2 SVGAGI (reference sequence). Trimming left V 2 bases short and J 2 bases short, with 14 bases between. This CDR3 contains 16 residues. This clonotype was picked up a small number of times. The antigen is unknown. A library made for alpha chains picked up this beta chain off target, so its size means little. A single record per CDR3 protein comes from TCRdb applying MiXCR to the 5' RACE reads. The sample includes some 500 distinct CDR3 sequences, about a quarter seen only once; the top ten take about 17%.

Sequenced here: lung tumor tissue, sampled at surgery. The TCR sequence derives from a female donor with early-stage non-small cell lung cancer. This sequence joins TRBV6-6 and TRBJ2-3; no reliable D call. The chain's CDR3 is CASSYDNTVPTDTQYF. CDR3 nucleotide sequence: TGTGCCAGCAGTTACGATAATACGGTCCCCACAGATACGCAGTATTTT.